This T cell receptor beta chain was sequenced during a study of long-term antiretroviral therapy in people with HIV. Study-level findings and limits: When set beside controls, HIV repertoires had CDR3 length ranges that were narrower.

For this clone: Its target is not known.

Survey-level immunoSEQ v3.0 assays were run. The assay was immunoSEQ multiplex PCR, and TCRdb's table has in-frame clones only and misses some. The sample lists tens of thousands of clones, around four fifths seen once, with 12% in the top ten. This CDR3 region has 15 residues. Germline V lookup: CDR1 SGHTA, CDR2 FQGNSA. The V gene lost 1 base and the J gene lost 9 bases, with 16 bases spanning the gap. This sample comprised unsorted PBMCs, obtained 1.6 years after starting antiretroviral therapy. The sequence derives from a man aged 40-50 years with HIV. The V gene is TRBV7-2, the J gene TRBJ2-4; tentative D call: TRBD1 (6 bases). The chain's CDR3 is CASSLVVSEDSIQYF. Written as DNA, the CDR3 is TGTGCCAGCAGCTTAGTGGTCTCGGAGGACAGCATTCAGTACTTC.